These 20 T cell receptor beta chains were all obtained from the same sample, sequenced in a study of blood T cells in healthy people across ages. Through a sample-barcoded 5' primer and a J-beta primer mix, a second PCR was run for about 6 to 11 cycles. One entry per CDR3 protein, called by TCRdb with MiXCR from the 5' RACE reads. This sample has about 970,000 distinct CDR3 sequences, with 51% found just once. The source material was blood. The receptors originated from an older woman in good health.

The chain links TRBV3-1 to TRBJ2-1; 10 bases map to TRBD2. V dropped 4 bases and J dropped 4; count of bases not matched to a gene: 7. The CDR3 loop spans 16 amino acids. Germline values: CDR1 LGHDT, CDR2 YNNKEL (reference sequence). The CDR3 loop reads CASSRSTLAGYNEQFF. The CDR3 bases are TGTGCCAGCAGCCGAAGTACACTAGCGGGATACAATGAGCAGTTCTTC.

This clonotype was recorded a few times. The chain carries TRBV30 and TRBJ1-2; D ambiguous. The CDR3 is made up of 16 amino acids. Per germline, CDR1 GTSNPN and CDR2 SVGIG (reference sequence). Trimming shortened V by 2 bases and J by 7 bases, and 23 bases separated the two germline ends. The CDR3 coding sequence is TGTGCCTGGAGTATTAGCTATATAGGGTCGGGAACTGGCTACACCTTC. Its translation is CAWSISYIGSGTGYTF.

The CDR3 sequence is CASSRSGAGGTYEQYF. The CDR3 DNA is TGTGCCAGCAGCCGCTCCGGGGCGGGAGGCACCTACGAGCAGTACTTC. This chain connects TRBV6-5 to TRBJ2-5, with TRBD2 identical over 8 bases. The end of the DNA aligns better with TRBJ2-7, so the J call may be wrong. The CDR3 extends over 16 amino acids. CDR1 and CDR2 (germline): MNHEY, SVGAGI.

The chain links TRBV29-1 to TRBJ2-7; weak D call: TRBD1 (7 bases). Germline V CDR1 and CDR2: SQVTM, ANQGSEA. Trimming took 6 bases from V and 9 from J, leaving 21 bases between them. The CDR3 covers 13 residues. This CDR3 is CSVQGQEGVGQYF. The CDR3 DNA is TGCAGCGTACAAGGACAGGAGGGAGTTGGGCAGTACTTC.

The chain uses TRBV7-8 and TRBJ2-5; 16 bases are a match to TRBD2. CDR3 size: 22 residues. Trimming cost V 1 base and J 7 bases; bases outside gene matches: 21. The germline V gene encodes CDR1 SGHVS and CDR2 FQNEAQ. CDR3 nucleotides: TGTGCCAGCAGCTTAGGTCGGGGACTAGCGGGAGGGCCTGAGTCGTCCTCTCGGACCCAGTACTTC. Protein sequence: CASSLGRGLAGGPESSSRTQYF.

The CDR3, as DNA: TGCGCCAGCAGCCAGTATACGACAGGACCAAGCTCCTACGAGCAGTACTTC. Residues: CASSQYTTGPSSYEQYF. J is TRBJ2-7 and V is TRBV4-3; maybe TRBD1 (6 bases). This CDR3 is 17 amino acids long. CDR1 LGHNA and CDR2 YSLEER come from the germline V gene. With 3 bases removed from V and 0 bases from J, the gap between germline ends came to 18 bases.

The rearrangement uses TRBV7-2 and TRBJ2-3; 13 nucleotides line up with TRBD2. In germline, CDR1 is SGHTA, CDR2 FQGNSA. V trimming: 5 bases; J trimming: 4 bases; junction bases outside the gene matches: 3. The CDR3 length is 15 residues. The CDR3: CASSILAGGPDTQYF. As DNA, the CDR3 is TGTGCCAGCAGCATACTAGCGGGAGGGCCAGATACGCAGTATTTT. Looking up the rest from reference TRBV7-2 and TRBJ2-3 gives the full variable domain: GAGVSQSPSNKVTEKGKDVELRCDPISGHTALYWYRQSLGQGLEFLIYFQGNSAPDKSGLPSDRFSAERTGGSVSTLTIQRTQQEDSAVYLCASSILAGGPDTQYFGPGTRLTVL.

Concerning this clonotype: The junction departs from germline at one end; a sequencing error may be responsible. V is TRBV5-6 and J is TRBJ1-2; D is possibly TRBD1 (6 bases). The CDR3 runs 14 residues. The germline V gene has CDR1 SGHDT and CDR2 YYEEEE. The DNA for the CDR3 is TGTGCCAGCAGCTTTAGGGACACGGGGTATGGCTACATCTTC. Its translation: CASSFRDTGYGYIF.

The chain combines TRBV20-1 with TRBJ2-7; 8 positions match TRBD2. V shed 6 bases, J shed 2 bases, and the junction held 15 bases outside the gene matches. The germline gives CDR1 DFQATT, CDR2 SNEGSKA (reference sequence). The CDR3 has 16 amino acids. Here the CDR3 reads CSALALAGSGTYEQYF. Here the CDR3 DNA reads TGCAGTGCCCTAGCCTTAGCGGGATCTGGGACCTACGAGCAGTACTTC.

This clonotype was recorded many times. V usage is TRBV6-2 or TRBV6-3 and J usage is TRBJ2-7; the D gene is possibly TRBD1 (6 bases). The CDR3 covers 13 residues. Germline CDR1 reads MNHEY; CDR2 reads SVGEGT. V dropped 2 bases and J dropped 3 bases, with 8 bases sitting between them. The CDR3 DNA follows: TGTGCCAGCAGTTACGACAGGAACTACGAGCAGTACTTC. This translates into CASSYDRNYEQYF.

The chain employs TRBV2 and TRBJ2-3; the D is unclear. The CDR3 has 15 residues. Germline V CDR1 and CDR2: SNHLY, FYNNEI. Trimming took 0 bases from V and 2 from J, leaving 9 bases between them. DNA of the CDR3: TGTGCCAGCAGTGAAGCAAGGCTAAACACAGATACGCAGTATTTT. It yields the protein CASSEARLNTDTQYF.

CDR3 coding DNA: TGTGCCACCAGTCTGGGACTAGCAAGAGATACGCAGTATTTT. It encodes CATSLGLARDTQYF. The chain has TRBV24-1 and TRBJ2-3, with 9 bases lining up with TRBD2. The CDR3 has 14 amino acids. V lost 6 bases to trimming and J lost 5 bases; unmatched junction nucleotides: 5. Germline CDR1 KGHDR, CDR2 SFDVKD.

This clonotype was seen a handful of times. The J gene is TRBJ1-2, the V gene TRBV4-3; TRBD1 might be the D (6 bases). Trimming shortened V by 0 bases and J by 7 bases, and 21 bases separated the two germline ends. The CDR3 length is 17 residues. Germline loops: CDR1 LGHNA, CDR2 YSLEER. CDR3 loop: CASSQEAVRPGAGGYTF. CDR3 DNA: TGCGCCAGCAGCCAAGAGGCAGTCCGGCCAGGGGCTGGTGGCTACACCTTC.

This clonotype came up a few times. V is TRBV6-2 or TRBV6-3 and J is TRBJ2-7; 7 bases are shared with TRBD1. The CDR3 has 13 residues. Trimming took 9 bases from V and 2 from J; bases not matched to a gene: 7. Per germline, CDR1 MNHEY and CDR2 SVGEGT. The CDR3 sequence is CASGHRGPYEQYF. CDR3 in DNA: TGTGCCAGTGGACACAGGGGACCCTACGAGCAGTACTTC.

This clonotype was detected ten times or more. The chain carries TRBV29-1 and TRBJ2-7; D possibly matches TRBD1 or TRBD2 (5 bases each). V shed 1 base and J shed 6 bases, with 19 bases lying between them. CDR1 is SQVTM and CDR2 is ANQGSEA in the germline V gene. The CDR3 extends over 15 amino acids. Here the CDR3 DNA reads TGCAGCGTTGAAGCATCCGGGACGTTGAGTCGCGAGCAGTACTTC. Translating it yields CSVEASGTLSREQYF.

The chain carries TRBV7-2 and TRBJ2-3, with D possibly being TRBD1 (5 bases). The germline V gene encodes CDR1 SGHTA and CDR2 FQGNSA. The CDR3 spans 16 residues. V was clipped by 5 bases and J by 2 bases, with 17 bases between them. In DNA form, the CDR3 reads TGTGCCAGCAGCCTGCTCGGACAAGTTACCACAGATACGCAGTATTTT. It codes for CASSLLGQVTTDTQYF.

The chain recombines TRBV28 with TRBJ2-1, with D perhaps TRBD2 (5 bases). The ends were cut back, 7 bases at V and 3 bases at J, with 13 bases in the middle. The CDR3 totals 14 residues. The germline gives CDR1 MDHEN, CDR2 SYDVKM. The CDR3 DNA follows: TGTGCCAGCATGCAAAATCGGGGCTACAATGAGCAGTTCTTC. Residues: CASMQNRGYNEQFF.

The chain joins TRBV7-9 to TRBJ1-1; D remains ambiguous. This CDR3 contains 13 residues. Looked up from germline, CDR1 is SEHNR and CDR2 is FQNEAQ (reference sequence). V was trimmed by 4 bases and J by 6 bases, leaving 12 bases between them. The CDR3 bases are TGTGCCAGCAGCTCGTTAGTTACCGCTGAAGCTTTCTTT. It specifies CASSSLVTAEAFF.

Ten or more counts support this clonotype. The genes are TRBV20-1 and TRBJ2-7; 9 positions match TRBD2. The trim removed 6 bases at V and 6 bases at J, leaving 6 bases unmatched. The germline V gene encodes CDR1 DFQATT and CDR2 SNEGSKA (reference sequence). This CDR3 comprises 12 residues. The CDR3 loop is CSARLAALEQYF. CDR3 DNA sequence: TGCAGTGCCAGACTAGCGGCCCTCGAGCAGTACTTC.

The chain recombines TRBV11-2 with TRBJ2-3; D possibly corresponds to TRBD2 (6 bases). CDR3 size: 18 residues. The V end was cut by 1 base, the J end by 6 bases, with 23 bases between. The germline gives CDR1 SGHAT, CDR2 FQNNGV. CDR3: CASSLGGGRGRVFDTQYF. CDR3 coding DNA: TGTGCCAGCAGCTTAGGGGGAGGACGAGGTCGTGTCTTCGATACGCAGTATTTT.